This entry describes one T cell receptor beta chain. Its antigen remains unknown. The data stem from a study of cytomegalovirus exposure and HLA in healthy donors. Study in general: A prior analysis found more than 90 million unique TCR beta sequences from approximately 200 million T cells. Study-level findings and limits: It was reportedly the case that the classifier diagnosed cytomegalovirus status with high specificity and sensitivity.

Primers included in the PCR were 60 Vbeta and 13 Jbeta primers. TCRdb keeps only in-frame clones here, not all; method: immunoSEQ multiplex PCR. The sample contains about 90,000 clones, around 70% of which appear only once. Sequenced input: PBMCs. This TCR came from a young man in good health and CMV-seropositive.

The CDR3 DNA is TGTGCCATCAGTGAGAGGGACAGCGAGACCCAGTACTTC. Its protein product is CAISERDSETQYF. V gene TRBV10-3 combines with J gene TRBJ2-5, with 7 bases identical to TRBD1. The CDR3 runs to 13 residues. The germline V gene has CDR1 ENHRY and CDR2 SYGVKD. V lost 2 bases, J lost 5 bases, and 2 bases stayed unmatched.